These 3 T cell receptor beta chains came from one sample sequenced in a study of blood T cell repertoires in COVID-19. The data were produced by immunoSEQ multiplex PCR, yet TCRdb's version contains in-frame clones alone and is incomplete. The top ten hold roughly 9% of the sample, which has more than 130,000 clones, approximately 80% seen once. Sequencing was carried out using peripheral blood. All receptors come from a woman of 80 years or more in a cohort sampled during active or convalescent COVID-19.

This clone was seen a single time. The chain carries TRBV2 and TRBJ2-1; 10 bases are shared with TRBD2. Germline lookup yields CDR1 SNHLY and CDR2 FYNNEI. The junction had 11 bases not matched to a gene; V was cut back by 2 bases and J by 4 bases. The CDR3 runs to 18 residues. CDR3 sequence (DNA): TGTGCCAGCAGTGAAAGAGGTCTAGCGGGGGTGGGTTACAATGAGCAGTTCTTC. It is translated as CASSERGLAGVGYNEQFF.

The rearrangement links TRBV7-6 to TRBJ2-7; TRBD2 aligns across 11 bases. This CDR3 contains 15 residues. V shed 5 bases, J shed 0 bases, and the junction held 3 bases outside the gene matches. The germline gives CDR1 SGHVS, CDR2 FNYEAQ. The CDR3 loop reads CASSPGTSGSYEQYF. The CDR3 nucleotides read TGTGCCAGCAGCCCAGGGACTAGCGGCTCCTACGAGCAGTACTTC.

In DNA, the CDR3 is TGTGCCATGGCCCCCGAGACAGCCTCCTACGAGCAGTACTTC. Encoded protein: CAMAPETASYEQYF. The rearrangement links TRBV10-3 to TRBJ2-7; tentatively, D is TRBD1 (5 bases). This CDR3 is built from 14 residues. Trimming took off 9 bases at V and 0 bases at J, with 15 bases between the two ends. Germline V gene lookup returns CDR1 ENHRY and CDR2 SYGVKD.